These 26 T cell receptor beta chains were sequenced from one sample in a study of OX40 agonist ivuxolimab in advanced cancers. Clones were read by immunoSEQ multiplex PCR, and TCRdb kept only the in-frame ones, dropping some. The data show some 80,000 clones, 80% to 95% seen once. Sequencing used CD4+ or CD8+ T cells sorted from blood, obtained in a trial of the OX40 agonist ivuxolimab. All receptors come from an adult with an advanced solid tumor such as melanoma, head and neck, liver or kidney cancer.

The chain combines TRBV27 with TRBJ2-5; D not resolved. Trimming stripped 0 bases from V and 2 bases from J, with 13 bases between. The germline V gene encodes CDR1 MNHEY and CDR2 SMNVEV (reference sequence). This CDR3 comprises 16 residues. The CDR3 region is CASSLSGPDVQETQYF. The CDR3 region has the DNA TGTGCCAGCAGTTTATCTGGGCCCGATGTACAAGAGACCCAGTACTTC.

This sequence joins TRBV27 and TRBJ2-7, with no clear D. CDR3 length: 13 residues. V was cut by 7 bases and J by 7 bases, with 17 bases left in between. Germline CDR1 MNHEY, CDR2 SMNVEV (reference sequence). The CDR3 spells CASTSLPPGEQYF. In DNA, the CDR3 is TGTGCCAGCACGAGCCTCCCGCCCGGAGAGCAGTACTTC.

This sequence joins TRBV4-2 and TRBJ2-7, with D perhaps TRBD2 (5 bases). Trimming pared 0 bases from V and 3 bases from J, leaving 6 bases between. The CDR3 is 13 amino acids. Germline CDR1 reads LGHNA; CDR2 reads YNFKEQ. The CDR3 protein is CASSQERVYEQYF. In DNA form, the CDR3 reads TGTGCCAGCAGCCAAGAGCGGGTCTACGAGCAGTACTTC.

The chain recombines TRBV9 with TRBJ2-1; 8 positions match TRBD2. The germline gives CDR1 SGDLS, CDR2 YYNGEE. CDR3 length: 17 residues. Trimming cost V 0 bases and J 2 bases; bases outside gene matches: 7. CDR3 in amino acids: CASSVEVGRGAYNEQFF. CDR3 in DNA: TGTGCCAGCAGCGTAGAGGTTGGGCGGGGGGCCTACAATGAGCAGTTCTTC.

The gene calls are TRBV11-3 and TRBJ2-2, with 10 bases that match TRBD1. V lost 5 bases and J lost 5; bases outside the gene matches: 5. Germline V gene data show CDR1 as SGHNT and CDR2 as YENEEA. The CDR3 has 15 amino acids. DNA for the CDR3: TGTGCCAGCAGCACTCGGGACAGGGGTACCGGGGAGCTGTTTTTT. Translation gives CASSTRDRGTGELFF.

V is TRBV9 and J is TRBJ1-5, with TRBD1 as a possible D gene (5 bases). The V gene lost 3 bases and the J gene lost 1 base, with 5 bases spanning the gap. The CDR3 spans 13 residues. CDR1 is SGDLS and CDR2 is YYNGEE in the germline V gene. The DNA of the CDR3 is TGTGCCAGCAGCGAGGGGAGCAATCAGCCCCAGCATTTT. Its protein product is CASSEGSNQPQHF.

The genes are TRBV7-6 and TRBJ2-3; unclear D gene. V shed 0 bases and J shed 6 bases, with 13 bases lying between them. The CDR3 is made up of 15 amino acids. Looked up from germline, CDR1 is SGHVS and CDR2 is FNYEAQ. The chain's CDR3 is CASSLAVARYDTQYF. For the CDR3, the DNA is TGTGCCAGCAGCTTAGCCGTGGCCAGGTACGATACGCAGTATTTT.

The rearrangement joins TRBV5-4 to TRBJ1-4; D is undetermined. Trimming stripped 0 bases from V and 4 bases from J, with 4 bases between. This CDR3 is built from 13 residues. Germline CDR1 and CDR2: SGHNT and YYREEE (reference sequence). For the CDR3, the DNA is TGTGCCAGCAGCTTGGGGCTTAATGAAAAACTGTTTTTT. Amino acid sequence: CASSLGLNEKLFF.

V and J are TRBV20-1 and TRBJ2-7; 7 positions match TRBD2. CDR1 and CDR2 from the germline V gene are DFQATT and SNEGSKA (reference sequence). CDR3 size: 11 residues. After removal of 5 bases from V and 3 bases from J, the junction contained 1 base not matched to a gene. The CDR3 nucleotides read TGCAGTGCTGGGGGGGACTACGAGCAGTACTTC. Its translation: CSAGGDYEQYF.

The chain carries TRBV12-5 and TRBJ2-1, with a tentative D call TRBD2 (6 bases). V was shortened by 9 bases and J by 7 bases, with 16 bases between the two germline ends. This CDR3 contains 13 residues. Per germline, CDR1 LGHNT and CDR2 FRNRAP. The chain's CDR3 is CARGTQMWNEQFF. CDR3 nucleotides: TGTGCTAGAGGGACTCAAATGTGGAATGAGCAGTTCTTC.

This chain links TRBV7-8 with TRBJ1-3; 9 bases line up with TRBD1. Per the germline V gene, CDR1 is SGHVS and CDR2 is FQNEAQ. Germline trimming cut 4 bases from V and 4 bases from J; bases unmatched to any gene: 5. The CDR3 has 15 amino acids. The DNA for the CDR3 is TGTGCCAGCAGCTACGGGACAGGGAGCGGAAACACCATATATTTT. Translation: CASSYGTGSGNTIYF. The full variable domain, rest sourced from reference TRBV7-8 and TRBJ1-3, is GAGVSQSPRYKVAKRGQDVALRCDPISGHVSLFWYQQALGQGPEFLTYFQNEAQLDKSGLPSDRFFAERPEGSVSTLKIQRTQQEDSAVYLCASSYGTGSGNTIYFGEGSWLTVV.

The J gene is TRBJ2-2, the V gene TRBV7-9; 8 nucleotides line up with TRBD2. Germline V gives CDR1 SEHNR, CDR2 FQNEAQ (reference sequence). V lost 5 bases to trimming and J lost 4 bases; unmatched junction nucleotides: 9. The CDR3 loop spans 16 amino acids. The CDR3 DNA follows: TGTGCCAGCAGCCCCGGGACTAGAGGGGGCACCGGGGAGCTGTTTTTT. Its protein product is CASSPGTRGGTGELFF.

This clone was counted a few times. J is TRBJ2-1 and V is TRBV11-2; D may correspond to TRBD1 or TRBD2 (6 bases each). V was trimmed by 5 bases and J by 5 bases, leaving 16 bases between them. Germline V CDR1 and CDR2: SGHAT, FQNNGV. This CDR3 spans 15 amino acids. The CDR3 DNA is TGTGCCAGCAGCCGAGAGGGGGGAGACCACAATGAGCAGTTCTTC. Its translation is CASSREGGDHNEQFF.

The chain couples TRBV28 to TRBJ1-1; D perhaps matches TRBD1 (5 bases). V dropped 4 bases and J dropped 1 base, with 10 bases sitting between them. The CDR3 consists of 14 residues. Germline V lookup: CDR1 MDHEN, CDR2 SYDVKM. The CDR3 is CASSSPGGNTEAFF. The DNA for the CDR3 is TGTGCCAGCAGTTCCCCGGGGGGGAACACTGAAGCTTTCTTT.

This chain joins TRBV4-2 and TRBJ2-7; a possible D gene is TRBD2 (6 bases). CDR1 and CDR2 (germline): LGHNA, YNFKEQ. The CDR3 length is 16 residues. V gave up 2 bases and J gave up 5 bases, with 19 bases separating them. CDR3 sequence (DNA): TGTGCCAGCAGCCAATCCTCCGCGGCTAGCGACCACGAGCAGTACTTC. Protein: CASSQSSAASDHEQYF.

The chain is built from TRBV21-1 and TRBJ2-7; whether TRBD2, the table's D call, matches the DNA was not checked. TRBV21-1 is a known pseudogene. The CDR3 totals 16 residues. CDR3 nucleotides: TGTGCCAGCAGCAAAGAGTCGACTAGCGGGGTGGGTGAGCAGTACTTC. This encodes CASSKESTSGVGEQYF.

The V call is TRBV6-6, the J call TRBJ2-7; possibly TRBD1 for D (6 bases). Trimming took 6 bases from V and 5 from J, leaving 11 bases between them. Germline values: CDR1 MNHNY, CDR2 SVGAGI (reference sequence). The length of the CDR3 is 12 residues. The CDR3 DNA is TGTGCCAGCAGCCTCCGGGACAACGAGCAGTACTTC. As protein: CASSLRDNEQYF.

The gene calls are TRBV5-6 and TRBJ1-4; 10 bases line up with TRBD1. The CDR3 consists of 17 residues. The ends lost 4 bases at V and 3 bases at J; junction bases unmatched: 9. Germline V gene sequence: CDR1 SGHDT, CDR2 YYEEEE. CDR3 region: CASSKPDRGRANEKLFF. The CDR3 DNA reads TGTGCCAGCAGCAAGCCGGACAGGGGGAGGGCTAATGAAAAACTGTTTTTT. The variable domain in full, with the rest retrieved from reference TRBV5-6 and TRBJ1-4, is DAGVTQSPTHLIKTRGQQVTLRCSPKSGHDTVSWYQQALGQGPQFIFQYYEEEERQRGNFPDRFSGHQFPNYSSELNVNALLLGDSALYLCASSKPDRGRANEKLFFGSGTQLSVL.

V usage is TRBV7-3 and J usage is TRBJ2-1; tentatively, D is TRBD2 (5 bases). V lost 3 bases and J 0 bases, leaving 9 bases between the germline ends. Germline V gene data show CDR1 as SGHTA and CDR2 as FQGTGA. The CDR3 consists of 15 residues. The CDR3 DNA reads TGTGCCAGCAGCTTTGGAGGCAGCTCCTACAATGAGCAGTTCTTC. As protein: CASSFGGSSYNEQFF. The full variable domain, completed using reference TRBV7-3 and TRBJ2-1, is GAGVSQTPSNKVTEKGKYVELRCDPISGHTALYWYRQSLGQGPEFLIYFQGTGAADDSGLPNDRFFAVRPEGSVSTLKIQRTERGDSAVYLCASSFGGSSYNEQFFGPGTRLTVL.

The V call is TRBV11-2, the J call TRBJ1-3; D possibly corresponds to TRBD1 (5 bases). The CDR3 contains 15 residues. The germline gives CDR1 SGHAT, CDR2 FQNNGV. V lost 9 bases and J 2 bases, leaving 17 bases between the germline ends. CDR3 DNA sequence: TGTGCCAGTGGGACGGTGGGGTTGACTGGAAACACCATATATTTT. It codes for CASGTVGLTGNTIYF.

CDR3 in DNA: TGTGCCAGCAGCCAAGTCGCGAACACCGGGGAGCTGTTTTTT. Protein sequence: CASSQVANTGELFF. The chain joins TRBV27 to TRBJ2-2; no clear D. Per the germline V gene, CDR1 is MNHEY and CDR2 is SMNVEV (reference sequence). Deletions cut 6 bases from V and 0 bases from J, with 8 bases between. The CDR3 contains 14 residues.

V is TRBV13 and J is TRBJ1-5, with D possibly being TRBD1 (6 bases). Between the trimmed V and J ends, which lost 1 base and 7 bases, there was a span of 11 bases. Germline V CDR1 and CDR2: PRHDT, FYEKMQ (reference sequence). CDR3 length equals 14 residues. In DNA, the CDR3 is TGTGCCAGCAGCTTAGCAGGGGAGCGACAGCCCCAGCATTTT. This gives the protein CASSLAGERQPQHF.

This clone came up once. The chain links TRBV10-1 to TRBJ1-1, with D perhaps TRBD1 (6 bases). This CDR3 has 14 amino acids. CDR1 and CDR2 from the germline V gene are WNHNN and SYGVQD (reference sequence). Trimming left V 8 bases short and J 10 bases short, with 23 bases between. In DNA form, the CDR3 reads TGCGCCAGCTCCTCCCGGGACATCACGAGGGGAGCTTTCTTT. It is translated as CASSSRDITRGAFF.

V usage is TRBV4-3 and J usage is TRBJ1-2, with a weak D call TRBD1 (5 bases). The CDR3 is 19 residues long. The V and J ends lost 2 bases and 5 bases respectively, with 27 bases between them. Germline assignment: CDR1 LGHNA and CDR2 YSLEER. The CDR3 nucleotides read TGCGCCAGCAGCCAACTTTCCGGGACCGCCGAATTAGGGAGTTATGGCTACACCTTC. It specifies CASSQLSGTAELGSYGYTF.

The gene calls are TRBV5-1 and TRBJ2-7; D possibly matches TRBD1 or TRBD2 (5 bases each). The CDR3 is made up of 16 amino acids. Trimming took 0 bases from V and 0 from J, leaving 13 bases between them. From germline, CDR1 is SGHRS and CDR2 YFSETQ. CDR3 loop: CASSLARDLSSYEQYF. For the CDR3, the DNA is TGCGCCAGCAGCTTGGCTCGGGACCTAAGCTCCTACGAGCAGTACTTC.

The chain employs TRBV11-2 and TRBJ1-5, with D unclear. The CDR3 has 14 amino acids. The V gene lost 8 bases and the J gene lost 5 bases, with 16 bases spanning the gap. The germline V gene encodes CDR1 SGHAT and CDR2 FQNNGV. The CDR3 loop is CASEAGTKHQPQHF. The CDR3 nucleotides read TGTGCCAGCGAGGCCGGTACCAAGCATCAGCCCCAGCATTTT.